This T cell receptor (beta chain) was recovered during a study of T cell responses to AZD1222 COVID-19 vaccine. Notes on the study in general: There were mostly white British donors and more females than males, and clonal diversity was possibly underestimated. Regions 160-218 and 743-854 held dominance among vaccine-associated CD4 TCRs, which spanned spike. Elevations in Spike-specific TCR breadth and depth followed administration of two AZD1222 doses. Only 5 or 6 individuals given AZD1222 were seropositive at baseline.

To note about this clone: No antigen is known for it.

Some clones are missing from TCRdb's copy, which holds only in-frame ones; the method was immunoSEQ multiplex PCR. This table has 150,000 to 200,000 clones, about 88% appearing once. The CDR3 contains 12 residues. The V gene lost 0 bases and the J gene lost 6 bases, with 4 bases spanning the gap. The germline CDR1 and CDR2 sequences are SGHDT and YYEEEE. The sequence was obtained from an adult who received the AZD1222 COVID-19 vaccine. V is TRBV5-6 and J is TRBJ2-1, with D unresolved. This specimen consisted of peripheral blood, obtained 28 days after the second AZD1222 dose. CDR3 in amino acids: CASSLVSNEQFF. The CDR3 DNA sequence: TGTGCCAGCAGCTTGGTTAGCAATGAGCAGTTCTTC.